The 15 T cell receptor beta chains below come from one sample, sequenced in a study of shared clonotypes between healthy human individuals. The table came from immunoSEQ multiplex PCR; TCRdb's copy has only in-frame clones and leaves some out. The table includes about 1.5 million clones, approximately 98% detected once. Material: naive CD4+ T cells sorted from blood. As to subset: CD45RA+ positively selected. The origin of the receptors is a man aged 25-45 years in good health.

J is TRBJ2-3 and V is TRBV25-1, with D possibly TRBD2 on 6 matching bases. Trimming shortened V by 3 bases and J by 5 bases, and 12 bases separated the two germline ends. CDR3 length equals 14 residues. Germline CDR1 reads MGHDK; CDR2 reads SYGVNS. CDR3 sequence: CASSEFQAGDTQYF. Written as DNA, the CDR3 is TGTGCCAGCAGTGAGTTTCAAGCGGGAGATACGCAGTATTTT.

The chain joins TRBV7-6 to TRBJ1-3, with TRBD1 matching over 8 bases. Germline loops: CDR1 SGHVS, CDR2 FNYEAQ. The J segment lost 1 base and the V segment lost 1 base, leaving 12 bases of the junction unmatched. The CDR3 spans 19 residues. CDR3 residues: CASSLGGAGGTGSGNTIYF. The CDR3 region has the DNA TGTGCCAGCAGCTTAGGGGGGGCCGGAGGGACAGGTTCTGGAAACACCATATATTTT.

The CDR3 DNA follows: TGCGCCAGCAGGGCGACTAGCGGGATGGGGTATACGCAGTATTTT. It codes for CASRATSGMGYTQYF. V usage is TRBV10-2 and J usage is TRBJ2-3, with 11 bases matching TRBD2. After removal of 6 bases from V and 7 bases from J, the junction contained 9 bases not matched to a gene. CDR3 length: 15 residues. The germline gives CDR1 WSHSY, CDR2 SAAADI.

This clone was detected once. The CDR3: CASSYSNPGRYEQYF. The CDR3 region has the DNA TGTGCCAGCAGTTACTCGAACCCCGGGAGGTACGAGCAGTACTTC. The chain links TRBV6-5 to TRBJ2-7; 7 bases map to TRBD2. The junction had 6 bases not matched to a gene; V was cut back by 0 bases and J by 4 bases. The CDR3 length is 15 residues. CDR1 and CDR2 (germline): MNHEY, SVGAGI.

This chain connects TRBV6-5 to TRBJ2-2; D gene unclear. The CDR3 extends over 15 amino acids. In germline, CDR1 is MNHEY, CDR2 SVGAGI. The V end was cut by 2 bases, the J end by 1 base, with 8 bases between. CDR3 DNA sequence: TGTGCCAGCAGTTACGTGGTCGTGAACACCGGGGAGCTGTTTTTT. Translating gives CASSYVVVNTGELFF.

This rearrangement joins TRBV6-4 to TRBJ1-1; D is uncertain. Germline-derived CDR1 and CDR2 are MRHNA and SNTAGT. The CDR3 has 17 residues. The V end lost 8 bases, the J end lost 0 bases, and 22 bases lay between the germline ends. The CDR3 coding sequence is TGTGCCAGCTATTTCGCCGACGCAGGTGCCATGAACACTGAAGCTTTCTTT. Its protein is CASYFADAGAMNTEAFF.

V gene TRBV28 combines with J gene TRBJ2-3; perhaps D is TRBD1 or TRBD2 (5 bases each). Per germline, CDR1 MDHEN and CDR2 SYDVKM. The CDR3 loop spans 15 amino acids. V was clipped by 5 bases and J by 2 bases, with 14 bases between them. The CDR3 region has the DNA TGTGCCAGCAGTACTCCTGGGGGATTCACAGATACGCAGTATTTT. Translating gives CASSTPGGFTDTQYF.

V and J are TRBV7-9 and TRBJ2-1, with 9 bases matching TRBD2. The V segment lost 5 bases and the J segment 7 bases; nucleotides outside the gene matches: 15. The CDR3 contains 17 residues. The germline V gene has CDR1 SEHNR and CDR2 FQNEAQ (reference sequence). The CDR3 nucleotides read TGTGCCAGCAGCCAAATTCGACTAGCGGCATCCGTGAATGAGCAGTTCTTC. Translation: CASSQIRLAASVNEQFF.

About this clone itself: In the same sample, other DNA sequences code for this CDR3. The rearrangement links TRBV30 to TRBJ2-7, with D unclear. Germline V gene sequence: CDR1 GTSNPN, CDR2 SVGIG (reference sequence). The V gene lost 0 bases and the J gene lost 5 bases, with 5 bases spanning the gap. The CDR3 length is 11 residues. CDR3 coding DNA: TGTGCCTGGAGTGTTCTCCACGAGCAGTACTTC. Its protein is CAWSVLHEQYF.

The DNA for the CDR3 is TGTGCCAGCTCCACCGGGGGACTACCTAATGAGCAGTTCTTC. Translation gives CASSTGGLPNEQFF. The V and J genes are TRBV27 and TRBJ2-1, with 7 bases that match TRBD2. The CDR3 has 14 amino acids. With 8 bases clipped from V and 7 bases from J, the junction kept 11 bases outside the gene matches. CDR1 and CDR2 from the germline V gene are MNHEY and SMNVEV (reference sequence).

The V and J genes are TRBV7-2 and TRBJ1-2; unclear D gene. CDR3 length: 13 amino acids. CDR1 is SGHTA, CDR2 FQGNSA, per germline. V was clipped by 5 bases and J by 6 bases, with 13 bases between them. The CDR3 is CASSRTEAHGYTF. CDR3 in DNA: TGTGCCAGCAGCCGGACCGAGGCGCATGGCTACACCTTC.

The chain couples TRBV2 to TRBJ1-2; maybe TRBD1 (5 bases). CDR1 and CDR2 (germline): SNHLY, FYNNEI. The CDR3 has 15 amino acids. Between the trimmed V and J ends, which lost 6 bases and 4 bases, there was a span of 18 bases. This CDR3 is CASRNGTAKFYGYTF. DNA for the CDR3: TGTGCCAGCAGAAACGGGACTGCAAAATTCTATGGCTACACCTTC.

The chain couples TRBV4-2 to TRBJ2-1; 9 bases agree with TRBD2. The CDR3 length is 15 residues. Losses at the gene ends were 1 base for V and 5 bases for J; bases not matched to a gene: 3. Germline values: CDR1 LGHNA, CDR2 YNFKEQ. In DNA form, the CDR3 reads TGTGCCAGCAGCCAAGTCGAGCGGGAGGACAATGAGCAGTTCTTC. As protein: CASSQVEREDNEQFF.

The sample holds one count of this clone. This chain joins TRBV7-2 and TRBJ2-5; TRBD2 is a possible D gene (5 bases). V shed 5 bases and J shed 7 bases, with 17 bases lying between them. The germline V gene has CDR1 SGHTA and CDR2 FQGNSA. This CDR3 comprises 14 residues. This chain's CDR3 is CASSPRAIARTQYF. The CDR3 DNA sequence: TGTGCCAGCAGCCCGCGGGCGATAGCGCGGACCCAGTACTTC.

The rearrangement joins TRBV30 to TRBJ2-7; either TRBD1 or TRBD2 may supply D (5 bases each). The V gene's germline CDR1 is GTSNPN and CDR2 SVGIG (reference sequence). Trimming stripped 4 bases from V and 2 bases from J, with 12 bases between. This CDR3 has 13 amino acids. In DNA, the CDR3 is TGTGCCTGGACCTTTGGGGGTACCTACGAGCAGTACTTC. It encodes CAWTFGGTYEQYF.